This TCR beta chain was observed in a study of graft-versus-host responses after intestinal transplantation. Study as a whole: Recipients obtained multivisceral, liver-intestinal, or isolated intestinal transplants. Among the recipients, all got anti-thymocyte globulin induction and then tacrolimus and steroids for 2 to 3 years.

This clone came up once. As yet, its antigen is unknown. General study results and limits: GvH clones were identified in recipient marrow, with some first appearing in ileum or blood. Circulating GvH clones peaking coincided with falling HvG clones soon after transplant.

V shed 3 bases, J shed 5 bases, and the junction held 9 bases outside the gene matches. The germline V gene encodes CDR1 MNHEY and CDR2 SMNVEV (reference sequence). The CDR3 is 15 residues long. Some clones are missing from TCRdb's copy, which holds only in-frame ones; the method was immunoSEQ multiplex PCR. Of approximately 28,000 clones listed, roughly 93% are singletons. The sequence was collected from a human patient who received an intestinal transplant, so some T cells may come from the graft donor. The material was PBMCs, obtained 66 days after intestinal transplant. This chain joins TRBV27 and TRBJ1-1; 7 bases are shared with TRBD1. The CDR3 sequence is CASSFFAGGGTEAFF. The CDR3 region has the DNA TGTGCCAGCAGTTTTTTTGCAGGGGGGGGTACTGAAGCTTTCTTT.